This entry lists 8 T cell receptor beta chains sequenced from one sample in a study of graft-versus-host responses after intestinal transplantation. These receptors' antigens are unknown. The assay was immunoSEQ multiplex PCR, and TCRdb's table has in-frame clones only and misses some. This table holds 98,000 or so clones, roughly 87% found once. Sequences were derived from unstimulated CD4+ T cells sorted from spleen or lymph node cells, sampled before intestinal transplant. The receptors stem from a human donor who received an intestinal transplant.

Written as DNA, the CDR3 is TGTGCCAGCAGAGGCCAGGGGGTCGGTTCACCCCTCCACTTT. It yields the protein CASRGQGVGSPLHF. The chain has TRBV27 and TRBJ1-6; TRBD1 matches at 7 bases. The germline CDR1 and CDR2 sequences are MNHEY and SMNVEV (reference sequence). J was trimmed by 9 bases and V by 6 bases; bases with no gene match: 8. The CDR3 runs 14 residues.

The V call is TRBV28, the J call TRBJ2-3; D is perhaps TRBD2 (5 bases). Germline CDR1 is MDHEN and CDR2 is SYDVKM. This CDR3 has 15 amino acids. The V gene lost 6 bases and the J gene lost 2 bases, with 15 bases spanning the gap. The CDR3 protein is CASSLDGDYTDTQYF. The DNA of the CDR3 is TGTGCCAGCAGCCTGGACGGGGATTACACAGATACGCAGTATTTT.

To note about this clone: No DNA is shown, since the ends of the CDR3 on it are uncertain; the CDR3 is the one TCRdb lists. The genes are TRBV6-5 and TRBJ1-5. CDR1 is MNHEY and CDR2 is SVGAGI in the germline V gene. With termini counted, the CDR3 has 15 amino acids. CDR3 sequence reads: CASSSSMGTNQPQHF.

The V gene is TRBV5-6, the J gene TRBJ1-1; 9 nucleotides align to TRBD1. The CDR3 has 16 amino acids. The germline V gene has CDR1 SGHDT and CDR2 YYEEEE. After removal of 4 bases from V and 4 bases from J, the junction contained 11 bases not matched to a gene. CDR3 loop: CASSVGTGRSSTEAFF. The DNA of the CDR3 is TGTGCCAGCAGCGTGGGGACAGGGAGGTCGAGCACTGAAGCTTTCTTT.

The DNA for the CDR3 is TGTGCCTGGAGTGTACTAGCCCCCCTTTTAAACACCGGGGAGCTGTTTTTT. It specifies CAWSVLAPLLNTGELFF. The chain joins TRBV30 to TRBJ2-2; TRBD2 might be the D (6 bases). CDR3 size: 17 residues. The V gene lost 0 bases and the J gene lost 2 bases, with 16 bases spanning the gap. In germline, CDR1 is GTSNPN, CDR2 SVGIG (reference sequence).

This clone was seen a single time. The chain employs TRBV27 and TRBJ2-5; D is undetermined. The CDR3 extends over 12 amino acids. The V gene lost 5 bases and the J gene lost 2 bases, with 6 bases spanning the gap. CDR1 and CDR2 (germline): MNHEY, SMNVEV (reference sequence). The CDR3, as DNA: TGTGCCAGCAGTCACCTTCAAGAGACCCAGTACTTC. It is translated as CASSHLQETQYF.

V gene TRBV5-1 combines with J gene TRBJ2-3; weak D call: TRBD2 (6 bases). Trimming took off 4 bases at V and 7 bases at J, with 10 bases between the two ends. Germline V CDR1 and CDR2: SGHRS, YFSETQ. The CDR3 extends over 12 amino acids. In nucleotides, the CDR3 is TGCGCCAGCAGCCAGGACTACCATACGCAGTATTTT. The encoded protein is CASSQDYHTQYF.

This CDR3 is CASSEGDQFNSPLHF. The CDR3 coding sequence is TGTGCCAGCAGTGAGGGTGATCAGTTTAATTCACCCCTCCACTTT. V is TRBV6-4 and J is TRBJ1-6; D not resolved. V shed 3 bases and J shed 6 bases, with 12 bases lying between them. The germline V gene encodes CDR1 MRHNA and CDR2 SNTAGT. The CDR3 has 15 residues.